The present TCR beta chain was sequenced within a study of T cell repertoires in cytomegalovirus infection (dated by TCRdb to about 2019). Describing the broader study: Alongside well-studied HLA-B-restricted epitopes, the peptide stimulations were aimed at recently identified HLA-C-restricted CMV epitopes, whose presentation resists viral immunomodulation. Because public TCR beta signatures pointed to carriage of CMV infection together with the matching HLA type, the HLA type of each donor mattered for the analysis. General study outcomes and caveats: Carriers of CMV infection plus the relevant HLA type were discriminated by the cumulative frequency of public TCR beta family members in the study cohort and in an independent approximately 360-donor cohort. The ex vivo response was dominated by HLA-C-restricted CMV-specific TCR beta clonotypes, which also provided the single most frequent clonotype in two of eight donors.

The table lists this clonotype with many counts. Its antigen remains unidentified. The input lacks base qualities; no much larger clone sits a single base away. Per the publication, the treatment or condition label means: in vitro stimulation with specific CMV peptide epitopes to enrich CMV-specific T cells. Reading the germline V gene gives CDR1 SGHVS and CDR2 FNYEAQ. Its CDR3 holds 16 amino acids, cysteine through phenylalanine. The read is trimmed to its CDR3 DNA, 48 bases read in frame from base 1. V is clipped by 5 bases and J by 0 bases, and the sequence between their germline boundaries is 14 bases long. Sequencing was performed on an Illumina HiSeq 1500. TCRdb's own reprocessing of the public reads used fastp at Q25 and MiXCR and kept productive beta chains. Each entry is one CDR3 protein sequence, shown with its most common DNA and genes. The sample includes fewer than 850,000 distinct CDR3 sequences, with 25% to 30% observed a single time. The top ten clonotypes cover roughly 13% of the sample.

This sequence was found in a human donor in good health (CMV status not recorded). Some clones in this sample may be carry-over from other donors' samples. The chain is made from TRBV7-6 and TRBJ1-3; TRBD1 is a weak D gene call, 5 bases matching. The material was cultured CD8+ T cells from PBMCs, obtained from culture after CMV antigen stimulation. The DNA sequence is given as TGTGCCAGCAGCCGGGAGTCGGGACTCTCTGGAAACACCATATATTTT. Its amino acids are CASSRESGLSGNTIYF.